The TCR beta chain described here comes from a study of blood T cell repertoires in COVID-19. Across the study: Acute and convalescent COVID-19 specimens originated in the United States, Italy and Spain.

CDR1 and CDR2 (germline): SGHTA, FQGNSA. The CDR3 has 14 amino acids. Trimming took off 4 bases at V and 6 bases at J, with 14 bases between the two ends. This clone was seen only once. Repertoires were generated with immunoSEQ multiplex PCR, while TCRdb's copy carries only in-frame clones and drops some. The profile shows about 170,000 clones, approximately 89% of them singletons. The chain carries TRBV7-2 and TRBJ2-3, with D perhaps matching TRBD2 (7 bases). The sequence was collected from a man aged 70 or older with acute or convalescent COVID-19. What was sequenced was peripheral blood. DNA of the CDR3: TGTGCCAGCAGCTGGGGGGGGCCAGAGGATACGCAGTATTTT. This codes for CASSWGGPEDTQYF.